This T cell receptor (beta chain) is from a study of T-cell memory formation after mild COVID-19 listed by TCRdb under 2021. Concerning the study at large: TCR sequence clusters from the two donors were found to be largely donor specific. In two donors, T-cell clones that expanded and contracted after mild COVID-19 were tracked by sequencing TCRalpha and TCRbeta repertoires over time. The cohort comprised two young, previously healthy adult volunteers, one female and one male. Beyond this particular receptor, the publication reports: Some responding clones were detected in pre-infection memory, suggesting pre-existing cross-reactive memory T cells joined the SARS-CoV-2 response. Clones that contracted from day 15 to 85 showed balanced CD4/CD8 phenotypes, whereas a second wave of clones that expanded from day 15 to 37 leaned towards CD4+. SARS-CoV-2 specificity of the second-wave clones peaking on day 37 was not confirmed. Contracting CD4+ clones appeared mostly in the CM and EM memory subsets, whereas CD8+ clones were enriched in EMRA. Only two mild cases were covered in the study, and larger cohorts including severe cases with pre-infection samples were considered necessary.

The germline V gene yields SGHDN for CDR1 and FVKESK for CDR2. Reading from cysteine to phenylalanine, the CDR3 counts 14 amino acids. Of the read, only the CDR3 DNA is kept; its 42 bases are in frame from base 1. V trim: 4 bases; J trim: 4 bases; unmatched bases: 3. Ficoll-Paque density gradient centrifugation was used to isolate PBMCs. The run used an Illumina NovaSeq 6000. cDNA libraries for TCRalpha and TCRbeta were prepared by 5'RACE using constant-segment primers, with sample barcodes and unique molecular identifiers added. RNA was extracted from every sample with Trizol reagent. Amplification of the libraries took two PCR steps, and the second step added a second sample barcode plus Illumina TruSeq adapters. Libraries were sequenced on an Illumina NovaSeq with 2 x 150 bp paired-end reads. On the study's bioinformatics: The reads were demultiplexed and collapsed into UMI-guided consensus sequences using migec v1.2.7. Using mixcr v2.1.11, UMI consensuses were aligned to TRA and TRB V and J templates and then assembled into clonotypes. Expanded or contracted clonotypes were those called significant by both edgeR and NoisET, with noise models trained on biological replicates. edgeR calls used a false discovery rate-adjusted p below 0.01 and a log2 fold-change threshold of 1. As an exploratory analysis of dynamics, max-normalized trajectories of the 1000 most abundant clonotypes were examined by PCA with hierarchical clustering. Separately sequenced CD4+ and CD8+ repertoires were used to assign a CD4 or CD8 phenotype to each responding clone. In-frame beta chains were kept once TCRdb had trimmed the public reads at Q25 with fastp and called clones with MiXCR. Each CDR3 protein appears once, grouped with its most common genes and DNA. TCRdb, not the original authors, processed these V and J calls. Recorded for this sample are 300,000 to 350,000 distinct CDR3 sequences; 10% to 15% of them occurred a single time. Around 21% of the sample goes to the ten largest clones.

In regard to this clonotype: Its antigen has not been determined. Within one base of it there is no much larger clone, and no base qualities were kept.

Sequenced: PBMCs or a T cell subset sorted from them (not recorded which). This TCR was recovered from a man younger than 35 who had mild COVID-19 (a few samples of this study predate the infection). The sample titles of this study are shuffled in the database, so cell type and time point are left out; the donor was told from shared clones. The sequence joins TRBV14 to TRBJ2-2; 7 central bases correspond to TRBD1. CDR3 reads: CASSRQGTTGELFF. At the DNA level, the sequence is TGTGCCAGCAGCCGACAGGGTACCACCGGGGAGCTGTTTTTT.